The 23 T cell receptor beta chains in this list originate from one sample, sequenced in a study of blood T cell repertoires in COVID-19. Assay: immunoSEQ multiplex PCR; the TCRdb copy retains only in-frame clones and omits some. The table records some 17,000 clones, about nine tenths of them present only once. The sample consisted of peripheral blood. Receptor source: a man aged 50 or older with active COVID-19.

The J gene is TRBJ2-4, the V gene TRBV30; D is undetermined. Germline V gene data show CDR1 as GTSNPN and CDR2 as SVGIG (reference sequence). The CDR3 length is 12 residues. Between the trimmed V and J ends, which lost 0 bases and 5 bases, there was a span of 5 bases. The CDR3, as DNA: TGTGCCTGGAGTGTACGAGAAAACATTCAGTACTTC. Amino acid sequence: CAWSVRENIQYF.

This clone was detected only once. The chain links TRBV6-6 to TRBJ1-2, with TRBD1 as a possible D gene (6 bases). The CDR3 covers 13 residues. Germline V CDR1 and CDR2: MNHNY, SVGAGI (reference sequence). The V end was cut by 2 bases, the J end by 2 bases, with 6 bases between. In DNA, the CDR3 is TGTGCCAGCAGTTACGGACAGAACTATGGCTACACCTTC. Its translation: CASSYGQNYGYTF.

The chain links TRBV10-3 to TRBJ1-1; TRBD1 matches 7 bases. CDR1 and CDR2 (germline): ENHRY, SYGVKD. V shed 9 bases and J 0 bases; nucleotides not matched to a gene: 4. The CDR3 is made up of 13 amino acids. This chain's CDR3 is CAMGQTMNTEAFF. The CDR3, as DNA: TGTGCCATGGGACAGACCATGAACACTGAAGCTTTCTTT.

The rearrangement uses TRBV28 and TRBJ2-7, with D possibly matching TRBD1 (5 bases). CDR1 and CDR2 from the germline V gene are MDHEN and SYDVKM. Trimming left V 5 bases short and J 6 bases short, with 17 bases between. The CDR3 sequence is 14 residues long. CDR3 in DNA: TGTGCCAGCAGTCAAAGGGGCATAAAGGGCGAGCAGTACTTC. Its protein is CASSQRGIKGEQYF.

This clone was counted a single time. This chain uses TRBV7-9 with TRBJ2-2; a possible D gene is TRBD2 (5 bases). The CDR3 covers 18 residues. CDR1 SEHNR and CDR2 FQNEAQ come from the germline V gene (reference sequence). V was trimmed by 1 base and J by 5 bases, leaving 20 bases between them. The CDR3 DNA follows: TGTGCCAGCAGCTTAGGACTGGGGTGGCGGACTGGGACCGGGGAGCTGTTTTTT. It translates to CASSLGLGWRTGTGELFF.

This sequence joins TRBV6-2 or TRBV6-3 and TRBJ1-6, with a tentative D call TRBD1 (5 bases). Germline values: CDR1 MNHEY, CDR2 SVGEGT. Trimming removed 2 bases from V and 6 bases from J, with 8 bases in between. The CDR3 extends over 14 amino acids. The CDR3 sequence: CASSYGQGNSPLHF. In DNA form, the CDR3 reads TGTGCCAGCAGTTACGGGCAGGGTAATTCACCCCTCCACTTT.

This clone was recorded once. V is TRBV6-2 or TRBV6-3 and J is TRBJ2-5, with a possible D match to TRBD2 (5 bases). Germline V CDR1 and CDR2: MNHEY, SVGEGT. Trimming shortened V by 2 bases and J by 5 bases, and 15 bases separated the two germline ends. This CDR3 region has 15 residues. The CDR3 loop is CASSYGYGIWETQYF. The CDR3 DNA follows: TGTGCCAGCAGTTACGGGTACGGGATTTGGGAGACCCAGTACTTC.

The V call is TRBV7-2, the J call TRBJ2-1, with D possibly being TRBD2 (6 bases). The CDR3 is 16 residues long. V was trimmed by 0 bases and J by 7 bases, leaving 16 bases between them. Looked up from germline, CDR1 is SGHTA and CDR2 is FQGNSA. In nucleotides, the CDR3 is TGTGCCAGCAGCTTAGCGGCGGGAACAAGTCGGAATGAGCAGTTCTTC. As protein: CASSLAAGTSRNEQFF.

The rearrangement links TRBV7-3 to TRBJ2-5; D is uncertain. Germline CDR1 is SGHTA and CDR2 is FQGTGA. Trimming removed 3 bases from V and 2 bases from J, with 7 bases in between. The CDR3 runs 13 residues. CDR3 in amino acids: CASSLWAQETQYF. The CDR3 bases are TGTGCCAGCAGCTTGTGGGCGCAAGAGACCCAGTACTTC.

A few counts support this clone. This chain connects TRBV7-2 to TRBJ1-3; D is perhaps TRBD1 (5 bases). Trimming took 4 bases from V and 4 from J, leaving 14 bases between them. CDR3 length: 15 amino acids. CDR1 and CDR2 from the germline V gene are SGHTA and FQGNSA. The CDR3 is CASSSRGVKGNTIYF. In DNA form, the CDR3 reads TGTGCCAGCAGCTCCCGGGGGGTGAAGGGAAACACCATATATTTT.

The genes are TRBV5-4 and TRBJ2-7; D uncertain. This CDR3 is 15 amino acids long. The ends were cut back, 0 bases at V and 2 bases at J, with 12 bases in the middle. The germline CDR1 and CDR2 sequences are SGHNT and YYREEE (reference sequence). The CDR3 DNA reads TGTGCCAGCAGCTTGGGTCAGGATGAGACCTACGAGCAGTACTTC. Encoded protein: CASSLGQDETYEQYF.

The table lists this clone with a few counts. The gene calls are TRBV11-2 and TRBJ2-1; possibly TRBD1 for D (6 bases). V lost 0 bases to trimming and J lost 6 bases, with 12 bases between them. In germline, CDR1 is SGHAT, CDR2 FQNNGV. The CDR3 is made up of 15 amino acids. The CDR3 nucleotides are TGTGCCAGCAGCTTAGACAGGGGTCACTTCAATGAGCAGTTCTTC. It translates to CASSLDRGHFNEQFF.

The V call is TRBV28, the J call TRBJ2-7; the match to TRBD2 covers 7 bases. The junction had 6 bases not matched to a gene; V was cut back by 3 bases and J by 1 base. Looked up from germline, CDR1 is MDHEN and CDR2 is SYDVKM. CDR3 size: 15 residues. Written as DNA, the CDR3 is TGTGCCAGCAGTTTCTCGGCTAGCGGTTCCTACGAGCAGTACTTC. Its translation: CASSFSASGSYEQYF.

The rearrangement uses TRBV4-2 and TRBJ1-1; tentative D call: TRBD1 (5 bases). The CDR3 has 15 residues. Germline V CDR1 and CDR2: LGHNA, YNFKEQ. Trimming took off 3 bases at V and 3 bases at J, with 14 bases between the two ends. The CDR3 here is CASSHALTEDTEAFF. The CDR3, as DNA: TGTGCCAGCAGCCACGCCCTGACAGAGGACACTGAAGCTTTCTTT.

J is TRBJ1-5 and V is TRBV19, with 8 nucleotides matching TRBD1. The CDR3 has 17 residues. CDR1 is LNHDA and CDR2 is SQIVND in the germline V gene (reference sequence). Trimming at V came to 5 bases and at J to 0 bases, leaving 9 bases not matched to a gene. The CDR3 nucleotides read TGTGCCAGTAGTCCACGGACAGGGCGCGATAGCAATCAGCCCCAGCATTTT. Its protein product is CASSPRTGRDSNQPQHF.

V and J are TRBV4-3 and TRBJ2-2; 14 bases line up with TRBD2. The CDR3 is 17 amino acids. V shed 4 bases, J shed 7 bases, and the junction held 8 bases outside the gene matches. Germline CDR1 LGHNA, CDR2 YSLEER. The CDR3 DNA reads TGCGCCAGCAGCCCGACGGGGACTAGCGGGAGCTTCGGGGAGCTGTTTTTT. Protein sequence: CASSPTGTSGSFGELFF.

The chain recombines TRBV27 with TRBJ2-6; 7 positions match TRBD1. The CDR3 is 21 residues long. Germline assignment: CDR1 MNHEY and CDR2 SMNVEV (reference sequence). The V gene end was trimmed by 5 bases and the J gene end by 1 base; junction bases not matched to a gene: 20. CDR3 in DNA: TGTGCCAGCAGTCTCTGGGGTGGTGGGACAGCGGCGGGTTCTGGGGCCAACGTCCTGACTTTC. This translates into CASSLWGGGTAAGSGANVLTF.

The CDR3 region is CASSSQGADTQYF. The CDR3 DNA reads as TGTGCCAGCAGCTCGCAGGGGGCAGATACGCAGTATTTT. The rearrangement uses TRBV7-2 and TRBJ2-3; 7 nucleotides match TRBD1. The V and J ends lost 4 bases and 4 bases, in that order; junction bases with no gene match: 2. Germline V lookup: CDR1 SGHTA, CDR2 FQGNSA. This CDR3 contains 13 residues. Using reference TRBV7-2 and TRBJ2-3 for the parts outside the CDR3, the full variable domain is GAGVSQSPSNKVTEKGKDVELRCDPISGHTALYWYRQSLGQGLEFLIYFQGNSAPDKSGLPSDRFSAERTGGSVSTLTIQRTQQEDSAVYLCASSSQGADTQYFGPGTRLTVL.

The CDR3 here is CASSLRDRGPPNYGYTF. The CDR3 DNA reads as TGTGCCAGCAGCCTTCGGGACAGGGGACCTCCTAACTATGGCTACACCTTC. The gene calls are TRBV28 and TRBJ1-2, with 10 bases matching TRBD1. The ends lost 6 bases at V and 0 bases at J; junction bases unmatched: 10. There are 17 residues in the CDR3. Per the germline V gene, CDR1 is MDHEN and CDR2 is SYDVKM.

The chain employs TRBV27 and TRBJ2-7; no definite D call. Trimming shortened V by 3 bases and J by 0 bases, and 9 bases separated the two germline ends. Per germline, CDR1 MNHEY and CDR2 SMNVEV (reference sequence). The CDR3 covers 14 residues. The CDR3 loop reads CASSFGPSSYEQYF. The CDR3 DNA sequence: TGTGCCAGCAGTTTTGGGCCAAGCTCCTACGAGCAGTACTTC.

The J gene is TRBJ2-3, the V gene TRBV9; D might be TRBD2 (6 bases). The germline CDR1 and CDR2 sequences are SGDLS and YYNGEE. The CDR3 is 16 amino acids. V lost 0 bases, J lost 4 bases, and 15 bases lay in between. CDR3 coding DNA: TGTGCCAGCAGCGTAGACCCGCGGGGTGGGGCAGATACGCAGTATTTT. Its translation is CASSVDPRGGADTQYF.

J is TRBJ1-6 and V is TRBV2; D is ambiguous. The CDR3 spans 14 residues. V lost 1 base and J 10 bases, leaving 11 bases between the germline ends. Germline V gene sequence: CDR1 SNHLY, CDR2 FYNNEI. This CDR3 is CASSEVKGGSPLHF. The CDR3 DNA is TGTGCCAGCAGTGAAGTTAAAGGAGGATCACCCCTCCACTTT.

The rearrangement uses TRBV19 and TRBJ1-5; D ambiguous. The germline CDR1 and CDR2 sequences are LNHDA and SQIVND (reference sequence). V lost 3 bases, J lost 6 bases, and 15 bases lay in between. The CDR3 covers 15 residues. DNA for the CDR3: TGTGCCAGTAGTATCGGAGGGTTTGTGGGTCAGCCCCAGCATTTT. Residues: CASSIGGFVGQPQHF.